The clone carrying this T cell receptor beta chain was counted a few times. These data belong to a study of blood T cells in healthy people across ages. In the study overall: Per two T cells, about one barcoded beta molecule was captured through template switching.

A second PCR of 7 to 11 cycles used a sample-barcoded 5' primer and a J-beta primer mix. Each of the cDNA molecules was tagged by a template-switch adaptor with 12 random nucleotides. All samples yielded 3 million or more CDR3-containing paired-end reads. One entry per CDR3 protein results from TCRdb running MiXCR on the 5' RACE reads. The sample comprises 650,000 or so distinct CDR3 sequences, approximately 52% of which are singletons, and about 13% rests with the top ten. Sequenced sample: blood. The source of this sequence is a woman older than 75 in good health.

The CDR3, as DNA: TGTGCCAGCAGTGACTACTCCACCGGGGAGCTGTTTTTT. Translation gives CASSDYSTGELFF. The chain combines TRBV6-5 with TRBJ2-2; possible D gene TRBD2, 5 bases. The germline gives CDR1 MNHEY, CDR2 SVGAGI. Deletions cut 5 bases from V and 4 bases from J, with 8 bases between. CDR3 size: 13 residues.